The 3 T cell receptor beta chains below all came from one sample that was sequenced in a study of shared clonotypes between healthy human individuals. Naive-designated CD8 cells lacked CD45RO, were positively enriched for CCR7, and omitted terminally differentiated effector memory CD45RA+ cells. Profiled with immunoSEQ multiplex PCR; TCRdb holds only in-frame clones, not every one. The table lists roughly 590,000 clones, roughly 95% of them singletons, with 0.1% to 0.11% in the top ten. What was sequenced was naive CD8+ T cells sorted from blood. These receptors all stem from a woman between 25 and 40 years old in good health.

The chain uses TRBV5-1 and TRBJ2-1, with D tentatively TRBD2 (6 bases). The V end was cut by 3 bases, the J end by 9 bases, with 10 bases between. The length of the CDR3 is 12 residues. CDR1 and CDR2 (germline): SGHRS, YFSETQ. As DNA, the CDR3 is TGCGCCAGCAGCTCTCCGGAGGGTGAGCAGTTCTTC. Amino acids: CASSSPEGEQFF.

The rearrangement links TRBV2 to TRBJ2-7, with 11 bases lining up with TRBD1. Germline V gives CDR1 SNHLY, CDR2 FYNNEI. V trimming: 5 bases; J trimming: 4 bases; junction bases outside the gene matches: 4. This CDR3 is 14 amino acids long. CDR3 DNA sequence: TGTGCCAGCAGTCTAGGACAGGGGGCTTACGAGCAGTACTTC. Its protein product is CASSLGQGAYEQYF.

The chain recombines TRBV30 with TRBJ2-7; 8 bases line up with TRBD1. CDR1 and CDR2 (germline): GTSNPN, SVGIG (reference sequence). CDR3 length: 13 amino acids. Germline trimming cut 2 bases from V and 2 bases from J; bases unmatched to any gene: 2. The CDR3 DNA is TGTGCCTGGAGTTCGGACAGGGCCTACGAGCAGTACTTC. Its translation is CAWSSDRAYEQYF. Using reference TRBV30 and TRBJ2-7 for the parts outside the CDR3, the full variable domain is SQTIHQWPATLVQPVGSPLSLECTVEGTSNPNLYWYRQAAGRGLQLLFYSVGIGQISSEVPQNLSASRPQDRQFILSSKKLLLSDSGFYLCAWSSDRAYEQYFGPGTRLTVT.